This T cell receptor (beta chain) was retrieved from a study of blood T cell repertoires in COVID-19. Study as a whole: Nucleic acid was either cDNA or gDNA, and it came from T cells, B-cell-depleted T cells, or PBMCs.

Sequenced by immunoSEQ multiplex PCR; TCRdb stores in-frame clones only, minus some. This table has about 99,000 clones, 88% appearing once. The CDR3 is made up of 16 amino acids. Germline V lookup: CDR1 LNHDA, CDR2 SQIVND (reference sequence). The ends were cut back, 5 bases at V and 7 bases at J, with 18 bases in the middle. The chain combines TRBV19 with TRBJ1-6, with TRBD1 as a possible D gene (6 bases). The sample comprised peripheral blood. The origin of this receptor is a human donor in a cohort sampled during active COVID-19. DNA of the CDR3: TGTGCCAGTAGTCCATCCCCAACAGGGACCAATTCACCCCTCCACTTT. Residues: CASSPSPTGTNSPLHF.